This T cell receptor beta chain was found in a study of blood T cell repertoires in COVID-19. Across the study: From T cells, B-cell-depleted T cells, or PBMCs came the material, which was cDNA or gDNA.

V shed 4 bases and J 8 bases; nucleotides not matched to a gene: 4. This CDR3 has 14 amino acids. Germline assignment: CDR1 MDHEN and CDR2 SYDVKM. TCRdb's copy holds only in-frame clones and misses some; the assay was immunoSEQ multiplex PCR. In the table there are roughly 180,000 clones, around 82% of which are singletons. The receptor was isolated from a man in his sixties who had recovered from COVID-19. The chain carries TRBV28 and TRBJ2-4, with 11 bases matching TRBD1. Material: peripheral blood. The CDR3 reads CASSSGTGGDIQYF. CDR3 coding DNA: TGTGCCAGCAGTTCGGGGACAGGGGGGGACATTCAGTACTTC.